Following are 31 T cell receptor beta chains from one sample sequenced in a study of blood T cell repertoires in COVID-19. Assay: immunoSEQ multiplex PCR; the TCRdb copy retains only in-frame clones and omits some. Of hundreds of thousands of clones in the sample, over 75% were seen once. Material: peripheral blood. These receptors were collected from a woman aged 50 to 65 with active or convalescent COVID-19.

The chain combines TRBV14 with TRBJ2-6, with 8 bases fitting TRBD1. The CDR3 consists of 17 residues. With V trimmed by 5 bases and J by 4 bases, 10 bases remained unmatched. Germline V gives CDR1 SGHDN, CDR2 FVKESK. The CDR3 bases are TGTGCCAGCAGCGAGACAGGGGCCTTTTCGGGGGCCAACGTCCTGACTTTC. This codes for CASSETGAFSGANVLTF.

The chain combines TRBV4-3 with TRBJ2-1; D may be TRBD1 (6 bases). The ends were cut back, 4 bases at V and 4 bases at J, with 11 bases in the middle. This CDR3 has 14 amino acids. In germline, CDR1 is LGHNA, CDR2 YSLEER. The DNA for the CDR3 is TGCGCCAGCAGCCCTCACAGGGAATACAATGAGCAGTTCTTC. Translation gives CASSPHREYNEQFF.

This clone was picked up one time. This chain connects TRBV11-3 to TRBJ2-5, with 8 bases matching TRBD1. CDR1 is SGHNT, CDR2 YENEEA, per germline. V was clipped by 5 bases and J by 3 bases; unmatched bases: 14. This CDR3 spans 17 amino acids. CDR3 in amino acids: CASSLGQGRIVEETQYF. In DNA, the CDR3 is TGTGCCAGCAGCCTAGGACAGGGAAGGATAGTAGAAGAGACCCAGTACTTC. The entire variable domain, with the rest obtained from reference TRBV11-3 and TRBJ2-5, is as follows: EAGVVQSPRYKIIEKKQPVAFWCNPISGHNTLYWYLQNLGQGPELLIRYENEEAVDDSQLPKDRFSAERLKGVDSTLKIQPAELGDSAVYLCASSLGQGRIVEETQYFGPGTRLLVL.

The genes are TRBV28 and TRBJ2-3, with 10 bases identical to TRBD2. CDR3 length: 15 residues. J lost 4 bases, V lost 5 bases, and 6 bases had no gene match. Germline lookup yields CDR1 MDHEN and CDR2 SYDVKM. The CDR3 region is CASSLLAGVPDTQYF. The CDR3 coding sequence is TGTGCCAGCAGTCTCCTAGCGGGAGTTCCAGATACGCAGTATTTT.

With respect to this clone: Other nucleotide sequences from this sample produce the same CDR3. The rearrangement joins TRBV6-5 to TRBJ1-2; tentatively, D is TRBD1 (6 bases). The CDR3 totals 13 residues. The germline V and J ends were trimmed by 2 bases and 2 bases, with 6 bases remaining between them. The germline CDR1 and CDR2 sequences are MNHEY and SVGAGI. CDR3 sequence (DNA): TGTGCCAGCAGTTACGGGGGCAACTATGGCTACACCTTC. Translating gives CASSYGGNYGYTF.

The rearrangement uses TRBV5-1 and TRBJ2-2; no clear D. V was clipped by 7 bases and J by 0 bases, with 7 bases between them. The length of the CDR3 is 13 residues. The germline V gene encodes CDR1 SGHRS and CDR2 YFSETQ. The CDR3 here is CASSTANTGELFF. DNA for the CDR3: TGCGCCAGCTCAACAGCGAACACCGGGGAGCTGTTTTTT.

A note on this clone: This CDR3 is also generated by other DNA sequences in the sample. The J gene is TRBJ2-5, the V gene TRBV5-1; no firm D call. Germline CDR1 reads SGHRS; CDR2 reads YFSETQ. Trimming took off 1 base at V and 1 base at J, with 2 bases between the two ends. CDR3 length: 12 amino acids. CDR3 coding DNA: TGCGCCAGCAGCTTGCGCCAAGAGACCCAGTACTTC. This sequence encodes CASSLRQETQYF.

The J gene is TRBJ2-7, the V gene TRBV18; 7 bases are shared with TRBD1. Germline V gene sequence: CDR1 KGHSH, CDR2 LQKENI. This CDR3 contains 14 residues. V lost 4 bases and J lost 0; bases outside the gene matches: 3. CDR3 region: CASSRTGPSYEQYF. The DNA for the CDR3 is TGTGCCAGCTCACGGACAGGACCCTCCTACGAGCAGTACTTC. The full variable domain, in which reference TRBV18 and TRBJ2-7 provide the parts outside the CDR3, is NAGVMQNPRHLVRRRGQEARLRCSPMKGHSHVYWYRQLPEEGLKFMVYLQKENIIDESGMPKERFSAEFPKEGPSILRIQQVVRGDSAAYFCASSRTGPSYEQYFGPGTRLTVT.

The rearrangement uses TRBV28 and TRBJ2-7, with 11 bases fitting TRBD2. CDR1 is MDHEN, CDR2 SYDVKM, per germline. With 5 bases clipped from V and 3 bases from J, the junction kept 6 bases outside the gene matches. The CDR3 covers 15 residues. CDR3 sequence (DNA): TGTGCCAGCAGTGGAGCCGGGACTAGCGGCTACGAGCAGTACTTC. This gives the protein CASSGAGTSGYEQYF.

The rearrangement joins TRBV19 to TRBJ1-1, with TRBD1 matching 8 bases. The germline V gene has CDR1 LNHDA and CDR2 SQIVND (reference sequence). The trim removed 8 bases at V and 3 bases at J, leaving 5 bases unmatched. The CDR3 is 13 amino acids. As DNA, the CDR3 is TGTGCCAGTCGCAAACAGGGGGACACTGAAGCTTTCTTT. Translating it yields CASRKQGDTEAFF.

V is TRBV4-3 and J is TRBJ2-4, with D possibly being TRBD1 (6 bases). The CDR3 runs to 13 residues. Germline V gives CDR1 LGHNA, CDR2 YSLEER. The V end lost 6 bases, the J end lost 7 bases, and 13 bases lay between the germline ends. This CDR3 is CASSLQGRNIQYF. CDR3 nucleotides: TGCGCCAGCAGTCTACAGGGTCGGAACATTCAGTACTTC.

The CDR3 here is CASSLGRAGADTQYF. For the CDR3, the DNA is TGCGCCAGCAGCTTAGGGAGGGCCGGGGCAGATACGCAGTATTTT. The chain is built from TRBV5-1 and TRBJ2-3; the match to TRBD2 covers 7 bases. Germline V gene data show CDR1 as SGHRS and CDR2 as YFSETQ. This CDR3 comprises 15 residues. V was clipped by 2 bases and J by 4 bases; unmatched bases: 7.

CDR3 loop: CASSLIRTRMAGELFF. CDR3 nucleotides: TGCGCCAGCAGCTTGATTCGGACAAGGATGGCCGGGGAGCTGTTTTTT. V and J are TRBV5-1 and TRBJ2-2; tentative D call: TRBD1 (5 bases). The V end lost 1 base, the J end lost 6 bases, and 16 bases lay between the germline ends. Germline CDR1 SGHRS, CDR2 YFSETQ. The CDR3 runs to 16 residues.

This rearrangement joins TRBV11-2 to TRBJ2-5, with D perhaps matching TRBD1 (5 bases). In germline, CDR1 is SGHAT, CDR2 FQNNGV. V lost 2 bases to trimming and J lost 1 base, with 23 bases between them. CDR3 length equals 19 residues. The CDR3 is CASSLLPRQSRLGQETQYF. The CDR3 bases are TGTGCCAGCAGCTTATTGCCTAGACAGTCGAGGTTGGGCCAAGAGACCCAGTACTTC.

The chain employs TRBV5-1 and TRBJ1-1; D not certain. The germline gives CDR1 SGHRS, CDR2 YFSETQ. Trimming stripped 0 bases from V and 3 bases from J, with 3 bases between. This CDR3 spans 12 amino acids. Written as DNA, the CDR3 is TGCGCCAGCAGCTTGGCAGACACTGAAGCTTTCTTT. Its protein is CASSLADTEAFF. The complete variable domain, with remaining parts taken from reference TRBV5-1 and TRBJ1-1, reads KAGVTQTPRYLIKTRGQQVTLSCSPISGHRSVSWYQQTPGQGLQFLFEYFSETQRNKGNFPGRFSGRQFSNSRSEMNVSTLELGDSALYLCASSLADTEAFFGQGTRLTVV.

The gene calls are TRBV18 and TRBJ2-4; 9 bases map to TRBD2. Germline assignment: CDR1 KGHSH and CDR2 LQKENI. J lost 6 bases, V lost 3 bases, and 9 bases had no gene match. The CDR3 has 16 amino acids. The CDR3 here is CASSPSSGVGGNIQYF. For the CDR3, the DNA is TGTGCCAGCTCACCGTCTAGCGGGGTAGGGGGAAACATTCAGTACTTC.

The V gene is TRBV6-5, the J gene TRBJ2-1; the D gene is possibly TRBD2 (6 bases). The V gene's germline CDR1 is MNHEY and CDR2 SVGAGI. The germline V and J ends were trimmed by 2 bases and 10 bases, with 12 bases remaining between them. The CDR3 runs 13 residues. The CDR3: CASSYGPGGEQFF. The DNA of the CDR3 is TGTGCCAGCAGTTACGGGCCCGGGGGAGAGCAGTTCTTC.

The V and J genes are TRBV11-2 and TRBJ1-2, with 7 positions matching TRBD1. From germline, CDR1 is SGHAT and CDR2 FQNNGV. CDR3 length: 12 residues. Germline trimming cut 5 bases from V and 7 bases from J; bases unmatched to any gene: 4. The chain's CDR3 is CASSPPGGGYTF. CDR3 in DNA: TGTGCCAGCAGCCCCCCAGGGGGTGGCTACACCTTC.

The chain joins TRBV6-5 to TRBJ1-6; perhaps TRBD1 as D (6 bases). The V and J ends lost 2 bases and 9 bases respectively, with 14 bases between them. Germline assignment: CDR1 MNHEY and CDR2 SVGAGI. CDR3 size: 15 residues. Here the CDR3 DNA reads TGTGCCAGCAGTTACCGGGGGGGCCAGGGTTCACCCCTCCACTTT. This gives the protein CASSYRGGQGSPLHF.

J is TRBJ1-2 and V is TRBV6-1; the D is unclear. The CDR3 covers 12 residues. Germline CDR1 reads MNHNS; CDR2 reads SASEGT. The ends were cut back, 5 bases at V and 3 bases at J, with 7 bases in the middle. The CDR3 is CASSLRDYGYTF. The CDR3 nucleotides are TGTGCCAGCAGTCTTCGGGACTATGGCTACACCTTC.

CDR3 bases: TGTGCCAGCAGCATCGGGACAGGGGTGAGGAGGACTGAAGCTTTCTTT. Protein sequence: CASSIGTGVRRTEAFF. The rearrangement links TRBV7-2 to TRBJ1-1, with TRBD1 identical over 10 bases. Germline lookup yields CDR1 SGHTA and CDR2 FQGNSA. With 5 bases clipped from V and 5 bases from J, the junction kept 11 bases outside the gene matches. This CDR3 is 16 amino acids long.

The V gene is TRBV14, the J gene TRBJ1-4, with D possibly TRBD1 on 5 matching bases. The length of the CDR3 is 12 residues. Trimming took 0 bases from V and 10 from J, leaving 6 bases between them. Per germline, CDR1 SGHDN and CDR2 FVKESK. The CDR3 loop is CASSQDGGKLFF. Written as DNA, the CDR3 is TGTGCCAGCAGCCAAGACGGGGGAAAACTGTTTTTT.

The chain recombines TRBV5-1 with TRBJ1-1; 8 bases line up with TRBD1. The CDR3 is 13 residues long. Germline values: CDR1 SGHRS, CDR2 YFSETQ. V lost 3 bases to trimming and J lost 7 bases; unmatched junction nucleotides: 5. DNA of the CDR3: TGCGCCAGCAGCTCGGGACAGGCAAATGAAGCTTTCTTT. This gives the protein CASSSGQANEAFF.

The chain employs TRBV19 and TRBJ2-1, with 9 bases matching TRBD2. Germline V gene sequence: CDR1 LNHDA, CDR2 SQIVND (reference sequence). The junction had 13 bases not matched to a gene; V was cut back by 4 bases and J by 6 bases. The CDR3 runs 17 residues. The CDR3 protein is CASSTQATSGPFNEQFF. The CDR3, as DNA: TGTGCCAGTAGTACACAGGCGACTAGCGGACCATTCAATGAGCAGTTCTTC.

The chain uses TRBV28 and TRBJ1-5, with TRBD1 matching over 10 bases. V dropped 6 bases and J dropped 7; count of bases not matched to a gene: 12. The CDR3 runs to 16 residues. Germline V gene lookup returns CDR1 MDHEN and CDR2 SYDVKM. This CDR3 is CASRRTGGTRRQPQHF. Written as DNA, the CDR3 is TGTGCCAGCAGGAGGACAGGGGGAACCAGGAGACAGCCCCAGCATTTT.

The V and J genes are TRBV5-6 and TRBJ1-1; 8 nucleotides match TRBD1. This CDR3 spans 16 amino acids. Germline V gene sequence: CDR1 SGHDT, CDR2 YYEEEE. J lost 1 base, V lost 4 bases, and 9 bases had no gene match. The CDR3 coding sequence is TGTGCCAGCAGCCCCATGGACAGGGTTCCGAACACTGAAGCTTTCTTT. Translating it yields CASSPMDRVPNTEAFF. The entire variable domain, with the rest obtained from reference TRBV5-6 and TRBJ1-1, is as follows: DAGVTQSPTHLIKTRGQQVTLRCSPKSGHDTVSWYQQALGQGPQFIFQYYEEEERQRGNFPDRFSGHQFPNYSSELNVNALLLGDSALYLCASSPMDRVPNTEAFFGQGTRLTVV.

This chain uses TRBV30 with TRBJ1-5, with TRBD1 matching over 7 bases. Losses at the gene ends were 1 base for V and 2 bases for J; bases not matched to a gene: 2. Germline CDR1 and CDR2: GTSNPN and SVGIG (reference sequence). The CDR3 runs 14 residues. The CDR3 coding sequence is TGTGCCTGGAGTGAAGGGGGCGGCAATCAGCCCCAGCATTTT. Amino acids: CAWSEGGGNQPQHF.

The chain employs TRBV5-1 and TRBJ2-1, with 9 bases that match TRBD2. Germline V gene data show CDR1 as SGHRS and CDR2 as YFSETQ. With V trimmed by 3 bases and J by 16 bases, 11 bases remained unmatched. This CDR3 region has 13 residues. The CDR3 here is CASSSGTSFYAFF. DNA for the CDR3: TGCGCCAGCAGCTCCGGGACTAGCTTTTACGCTTTCTTC.

This clone was seen only once. V gene TRBV7-2 combines with J gene TRBJ1-2; TRBD1 matches at 7 bases. CDR3 length: 14 residues. Germline V gene data show CDR1 as SGHTA and CDR2 as FQGNSA. V shed 5 bases, J shed 2 bases, and the junction held 5 bases outside the gene matches. CDR3 in amino acids: CASSVKTGNYGYTF. The CDR3 DNA reads TGTGCCAGCAGCGTCAAGACAGGGAACTATGGCTACACCTTC.

The gene calls are TRBV5-1 and TRBJ2-7; 11 bases are a match to TRBD2. After removal of 2 bases from V and 6 bases from J, the junction contained 1 base not matched to a gene. The CDR3 is 13 amino acids. Germline V gene data show CDR1 as SGHRS and CDR2 as YFSETQ. The CDR3 DNA follows: TGCGCCAGCAGCTTTACTAGCGGGGGCGAGCAGTACTTC. Amino acid sequence: CASSFTSGGEQYF.

V is TRBV9 and J is TRBJ1-4; the match to TRBD1 covers 10 bases. After removal of 4 bases from V and 8 bases from J, the junction contained 5 bases not matched to a gene. CDR3 size: 14 residues. Germline V lookup: CDR1 SGDLS, CDR2 YYNGEE. The chain's CDR3 is CASSPWTGGEKLFF. The CDR3 DNA follows: TGTGCCAGCAGCCCATGGACAGGGGGGGAAAAACTGTTTTTT.